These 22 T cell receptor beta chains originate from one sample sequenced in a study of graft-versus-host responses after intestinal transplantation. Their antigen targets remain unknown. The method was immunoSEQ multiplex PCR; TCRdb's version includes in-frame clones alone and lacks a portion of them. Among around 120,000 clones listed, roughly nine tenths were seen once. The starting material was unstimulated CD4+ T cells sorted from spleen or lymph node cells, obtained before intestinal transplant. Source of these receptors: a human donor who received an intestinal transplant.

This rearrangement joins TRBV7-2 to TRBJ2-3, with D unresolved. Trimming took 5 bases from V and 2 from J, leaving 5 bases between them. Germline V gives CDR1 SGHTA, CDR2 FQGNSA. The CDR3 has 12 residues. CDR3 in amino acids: CASSRYTDTQYF. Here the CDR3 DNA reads TGTGCCAGCAGCCGTTACACAGATACGCAGTATTTT.

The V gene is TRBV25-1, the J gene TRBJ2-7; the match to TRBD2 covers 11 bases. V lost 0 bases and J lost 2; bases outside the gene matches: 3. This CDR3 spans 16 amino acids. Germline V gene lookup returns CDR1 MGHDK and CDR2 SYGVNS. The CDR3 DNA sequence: TGTGCCAGCAGTGAATATGGGACTAGCGGAACCTACGAGCAGTACTTC. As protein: CASSEYGTSGTYEQYF.

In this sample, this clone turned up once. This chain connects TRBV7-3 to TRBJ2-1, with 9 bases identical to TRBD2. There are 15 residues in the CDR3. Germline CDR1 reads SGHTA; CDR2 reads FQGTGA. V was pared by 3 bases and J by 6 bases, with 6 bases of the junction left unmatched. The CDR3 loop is CASSFAGGAGNEQFF. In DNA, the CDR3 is TGTGCCAGCAGCTTTGCGGGAGGGGCGGGCAATGAGCAGTTCTTC.

The CDR3 nucleotides read TGCGCCAGCACCCCGACTAGCTCCACAGATACGCAGTATTTT. Its translation is CASTPTSSTDTQYF. The rearrangement joins TRBV5-1 to TRBJ2-3; 7 bases line up with TRBD2. Per germline, CDR1 SGHRS and CDR2 YFSETQ. The V gene end was trimmed by 6 bases and the J gene end by 2 bases; junction bases not matched to a gene: 6. The CDR3 runs to 14 residues.

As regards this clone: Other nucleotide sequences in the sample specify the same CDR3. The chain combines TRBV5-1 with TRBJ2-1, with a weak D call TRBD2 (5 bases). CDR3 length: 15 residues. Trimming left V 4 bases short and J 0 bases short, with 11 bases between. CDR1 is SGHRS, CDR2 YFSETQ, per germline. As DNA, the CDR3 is TGCGCCAGCAGCCTTGAGCGGAGCTCCTACAATGAGCAGTTCTTC. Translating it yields CASSLERSSYNEQFF. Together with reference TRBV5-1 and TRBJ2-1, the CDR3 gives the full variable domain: KAGVTQTPRYLIKTRGQQVTLSCSPISGHRSVSWYQQTPGQGLQFLFEYFSETQRNKGNFPGRFSGRQFSNSRSEMNVSTLELGDSALYLCASSLERSSYNEQFFGPGTRLTVL.

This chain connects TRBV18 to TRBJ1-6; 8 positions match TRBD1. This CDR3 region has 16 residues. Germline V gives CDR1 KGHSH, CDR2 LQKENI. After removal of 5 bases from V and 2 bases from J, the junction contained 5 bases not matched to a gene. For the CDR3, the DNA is TGTGCCAGCTCAACCGACAGGGGACCCTATAATTCACCCCTCCACTTT. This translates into CASSTDRGPYNSPLHF.

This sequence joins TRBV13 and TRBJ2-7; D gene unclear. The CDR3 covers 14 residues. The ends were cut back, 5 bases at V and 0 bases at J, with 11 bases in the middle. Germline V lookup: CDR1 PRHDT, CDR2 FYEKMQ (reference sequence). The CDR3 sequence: CASSLSPFSYEQYF. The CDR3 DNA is TGTGCCAGCAGCCTATCGCCCTTCTCCTACGAGCAGTACTTC.

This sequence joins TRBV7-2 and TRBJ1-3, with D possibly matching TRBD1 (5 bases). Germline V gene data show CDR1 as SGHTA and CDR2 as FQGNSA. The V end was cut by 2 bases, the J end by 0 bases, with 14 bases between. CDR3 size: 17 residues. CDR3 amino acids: CASSLSVGVRSGNTIYF. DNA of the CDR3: TGTGCCAGCAGCTTATCCGTAGGGGTCCGCTCTGGAAACACCATATATTTT.

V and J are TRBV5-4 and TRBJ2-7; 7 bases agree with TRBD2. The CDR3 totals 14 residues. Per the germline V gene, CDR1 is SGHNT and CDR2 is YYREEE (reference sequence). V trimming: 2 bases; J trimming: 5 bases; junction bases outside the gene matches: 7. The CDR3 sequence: CASSFKGGKDEQYF. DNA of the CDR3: TGTGCCAGCAGCTTTAAGGGAGGGAAGGACGAGCAGTACTTC.

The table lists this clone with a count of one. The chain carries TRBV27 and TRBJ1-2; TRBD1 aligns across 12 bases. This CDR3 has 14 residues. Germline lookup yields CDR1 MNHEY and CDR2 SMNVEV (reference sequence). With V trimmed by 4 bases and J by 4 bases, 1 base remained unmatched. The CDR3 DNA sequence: TGTGCCAGCAGTTGGGACAGGGGGCTCTATGGCTACACCTTC. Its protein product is CASSWDRGLYGYTF.

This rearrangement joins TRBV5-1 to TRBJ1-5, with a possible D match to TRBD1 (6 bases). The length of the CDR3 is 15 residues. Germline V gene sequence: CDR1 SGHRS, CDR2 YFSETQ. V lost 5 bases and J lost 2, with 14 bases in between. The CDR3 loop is CASRETGSGNQPQHF. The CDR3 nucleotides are TGCGCCAGCAGAGAAACAGGGAGTGGCAATCAGCCCCAGCATTTT.

The CDR3 DNA is TGTGCCACCTCGCCGGGACAGGCCTCCTCTGGGGCCAACGTCCTGACTTTC. Translating gives CATSPGQASSGANVLTF. The chain couples TRBV30 to TRBJ2-6; TRBD1 agrees at 8 bases. This CDR3 region has 17 residues. Germline V lookup: CDR1 GTSNPN, CDR2 SVGIG (reference sequence). V gave up 8 bases and J gave up 0 bases; unmatched junction bases: 12.

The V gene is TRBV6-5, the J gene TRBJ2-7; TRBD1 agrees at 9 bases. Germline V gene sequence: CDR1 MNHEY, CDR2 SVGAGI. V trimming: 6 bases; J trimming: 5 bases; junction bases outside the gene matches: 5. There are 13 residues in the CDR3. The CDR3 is CASRGQGYHEQYF. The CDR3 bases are TGTGCCAGCAGGGGACAGGGTTACCACGAGCAGTACTTC.

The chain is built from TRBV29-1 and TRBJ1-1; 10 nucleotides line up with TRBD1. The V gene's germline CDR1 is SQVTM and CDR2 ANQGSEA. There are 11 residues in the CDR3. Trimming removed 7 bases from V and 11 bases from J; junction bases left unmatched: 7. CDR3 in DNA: TGCAGCGGAGGACAGGGGGGTGACGCTTTCTTT. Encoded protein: CSGGQGGDAFF. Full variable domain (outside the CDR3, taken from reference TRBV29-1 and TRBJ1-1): SAVISQKPSRDICQRGTSLTIQCQVDSQVTMMFWYRQQPGQSLTLIATANQGSEATYESGFVIDKFPISRPNLTFSTLTVSNMSPEDSSIYLCSGGQGGDAFFGQGTRLTVV.

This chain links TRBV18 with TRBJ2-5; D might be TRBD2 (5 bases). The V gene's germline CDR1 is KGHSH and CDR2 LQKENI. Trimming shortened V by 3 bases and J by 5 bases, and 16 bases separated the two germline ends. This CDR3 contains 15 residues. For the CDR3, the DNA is TGTGCCAGCTCACCTATCGGGCAAGGCGGGGAGACCCAGTACTTC. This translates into CASSPIGQGGETQYF.

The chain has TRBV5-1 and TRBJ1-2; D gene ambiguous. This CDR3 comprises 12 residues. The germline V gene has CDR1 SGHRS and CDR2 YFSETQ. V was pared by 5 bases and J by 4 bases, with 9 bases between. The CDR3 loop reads CASSAAPYGYTF. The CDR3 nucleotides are TGCGCCAGCAGTGCGGCCCCCTATGGCTACACCTTC.

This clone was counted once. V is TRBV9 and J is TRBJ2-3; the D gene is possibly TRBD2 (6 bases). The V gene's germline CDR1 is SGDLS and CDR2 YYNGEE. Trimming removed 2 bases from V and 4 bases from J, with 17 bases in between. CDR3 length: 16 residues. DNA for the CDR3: TGTGCCAGCAGCGTTACCGGGACTCATATCTCAGATACGCAGTATTTT. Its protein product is CASSVTGTHISDTQYF.

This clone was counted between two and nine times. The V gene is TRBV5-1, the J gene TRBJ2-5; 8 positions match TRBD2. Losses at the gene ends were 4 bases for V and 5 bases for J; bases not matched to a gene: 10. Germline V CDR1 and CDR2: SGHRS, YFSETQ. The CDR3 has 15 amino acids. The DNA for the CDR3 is TGCGCCAGCAGCGATGGACTAGCAGCGGCGGAGACCCAGTACTTC. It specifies CASSDGLAAAETQYF.

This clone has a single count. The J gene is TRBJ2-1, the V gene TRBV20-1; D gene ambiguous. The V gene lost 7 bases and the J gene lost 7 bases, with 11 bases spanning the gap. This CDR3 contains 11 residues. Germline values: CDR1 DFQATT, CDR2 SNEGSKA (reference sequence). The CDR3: CSVILPNEQFF. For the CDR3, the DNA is TGCAGTGTTATTCTACCTAATGAGCAGTTCTTC.

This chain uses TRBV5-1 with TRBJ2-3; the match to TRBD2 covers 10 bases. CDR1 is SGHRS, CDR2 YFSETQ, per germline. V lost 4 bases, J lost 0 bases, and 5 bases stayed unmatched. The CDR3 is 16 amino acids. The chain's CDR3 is CASSLLAGESTDTQYF. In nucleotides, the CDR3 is TGCGCCAGCAGCCTCCTAGCGGGGGAGAGCACAGATACGCAGTATTTT.

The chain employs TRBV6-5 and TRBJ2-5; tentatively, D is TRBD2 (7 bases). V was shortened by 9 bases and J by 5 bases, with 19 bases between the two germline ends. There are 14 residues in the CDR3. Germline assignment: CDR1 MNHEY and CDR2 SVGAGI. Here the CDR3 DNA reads TGTGCCAGTTCTGAGGGGGGGGCCTGGGAGACCCAGTACTTC. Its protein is CASSEGGAWETQYF.

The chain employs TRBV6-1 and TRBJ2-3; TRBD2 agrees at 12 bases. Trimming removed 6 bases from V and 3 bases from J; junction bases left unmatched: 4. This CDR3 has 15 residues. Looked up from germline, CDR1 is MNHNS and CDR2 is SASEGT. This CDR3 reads CASRGLAGVTDTQYF. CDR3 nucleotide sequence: TGTGCCAGCAGGGGACTAGCGGGTGTAACAGATACGCAGTATTTT.